This TCR beta chain was found in a study of breast tumors, draining lymph nodes, adjacent tissues. General study findings and limits: Tumor TCR diversity was below lymph nodes but above nontumor tissue.

A single record per CDR3 protein comes from TCRdb applying MiXCR to the multiplex PCR reads. The table records some 130,000 distinct CDR3 sequences, just under 20% of them present only once. The lymph nodes were axillary draining lymph nodes from breast cancer patients. Ten or more counts support this clonotype. Its antigen is currently unknown. The length of the CDR3 is 15 residues. Trimming left V 2 bases short and J 0 bases short, with 8 bases between. Germline assignment: CDR1 LGHDT and CDR2 YNNKEL (reference sequence). J is TRBJ2-1 and V is TRBV3-1; possible D gene TRBD1, 5 bases. The sample taken for sequencing was axillary lymph node tissue. The origin of this receptor is a female donor with breast cancer. Some clones in this sample may be carry-over from other donors' samples. The CDR3, as DNA: TGTGCCAGCAGCCAAAATCAGGGCTCCTACAATGAGCAGTTCTTC. It translates to CASSQNQGSYNEQFF.